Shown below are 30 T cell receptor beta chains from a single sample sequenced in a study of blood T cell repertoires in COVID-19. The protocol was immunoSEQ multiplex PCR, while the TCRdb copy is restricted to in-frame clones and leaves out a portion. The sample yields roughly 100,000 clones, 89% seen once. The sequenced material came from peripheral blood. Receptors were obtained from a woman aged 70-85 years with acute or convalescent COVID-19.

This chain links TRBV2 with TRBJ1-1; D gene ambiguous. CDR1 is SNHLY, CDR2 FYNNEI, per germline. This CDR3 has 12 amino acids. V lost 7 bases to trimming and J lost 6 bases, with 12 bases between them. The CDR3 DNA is TGTGCCAGCAACAGCGGTCGGGCTGAAGCTTTCTTT. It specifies CASNSGRAEAFF. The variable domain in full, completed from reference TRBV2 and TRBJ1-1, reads EPEVTQTPSHQVTQMGQEVILRCVPISNHLYFYWYRQILGQKVEFLVSFYNNEISEKSEIFDDQFSVERPDGSNFTLKIRSTKLEDSAMYFCASNSGRAEAFFGQGTRLTVV.

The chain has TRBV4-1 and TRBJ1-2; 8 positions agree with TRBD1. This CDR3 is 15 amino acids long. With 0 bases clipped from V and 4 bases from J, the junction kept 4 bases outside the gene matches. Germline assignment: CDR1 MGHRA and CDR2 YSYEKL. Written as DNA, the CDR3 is TGCGCCAGCAGCCAAGAAGGACAGGGCGGCTATGGCTACACCTTC. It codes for CASSQEGQGGYGYTF.

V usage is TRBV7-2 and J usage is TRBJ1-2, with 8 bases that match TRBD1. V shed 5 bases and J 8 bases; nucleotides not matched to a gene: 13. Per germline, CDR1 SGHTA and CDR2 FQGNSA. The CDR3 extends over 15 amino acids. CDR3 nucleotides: TGTGCCAGCAGCCCCCTCGGACAGGGTATTGGAGGCTACACCTTC. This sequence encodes CASSPLGQGIGGYTF.

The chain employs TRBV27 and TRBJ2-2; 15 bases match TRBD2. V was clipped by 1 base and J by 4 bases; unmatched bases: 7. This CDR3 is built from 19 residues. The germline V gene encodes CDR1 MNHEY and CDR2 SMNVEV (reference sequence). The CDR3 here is CASSLYRTSGRAGTGELFF. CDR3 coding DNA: TGTGCCAGCAGTTTATACAGGACTAGCGGGAGGGCCGGCACCGGGGAGCTGTTTTTT.

CDR3 loop: CASSGNGQKKNYGYTF. CDR3 nucleotide sequence: TGTGCCAGCAGTGGAAATGGACAGAAAAAAAACTATGGCTACACCTTC. This chain uses TRBV28 with TRBJ1-2, with D possibly matching TRBD1 (6 bases). V dropped 5 bases and J dropped 2 bases, with 18 bases sitting between them. Germline V CDR1 and CDR2: MDHEN, SYDVKM. The CDR3 runs 16 residues.

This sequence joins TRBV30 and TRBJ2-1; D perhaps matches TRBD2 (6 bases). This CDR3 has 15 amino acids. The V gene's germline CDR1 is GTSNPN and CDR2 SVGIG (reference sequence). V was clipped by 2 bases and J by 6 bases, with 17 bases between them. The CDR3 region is CAWSPSTLSGNEQFF. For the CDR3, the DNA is TGTGCCTGGAGTCCATCCACTCTTAGCGGCAATGAGCAGTTCTTC.

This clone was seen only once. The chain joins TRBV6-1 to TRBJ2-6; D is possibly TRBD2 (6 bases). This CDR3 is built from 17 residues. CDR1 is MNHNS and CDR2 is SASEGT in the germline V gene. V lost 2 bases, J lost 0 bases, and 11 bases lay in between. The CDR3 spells CASSEKGGASGANVLTF. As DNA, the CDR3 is TGTGCCAGCAGTGAAAAGGGCGGGGCCTCTGGGGCCAACGTCCTGACTTTC.

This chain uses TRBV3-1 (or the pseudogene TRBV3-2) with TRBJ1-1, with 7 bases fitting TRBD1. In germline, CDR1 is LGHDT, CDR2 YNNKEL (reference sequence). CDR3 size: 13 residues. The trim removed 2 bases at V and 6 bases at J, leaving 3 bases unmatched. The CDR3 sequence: CASSQRQGAEAFF. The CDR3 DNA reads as TGTGCCAGCAGCCAAAGACAGGGCGCTGAAGCTTTCTTT.

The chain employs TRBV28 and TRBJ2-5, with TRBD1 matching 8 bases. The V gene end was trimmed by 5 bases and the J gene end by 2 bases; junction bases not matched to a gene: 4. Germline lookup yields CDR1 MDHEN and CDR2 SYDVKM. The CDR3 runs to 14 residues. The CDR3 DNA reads TGTGCCAGCAGTGGGGACAGGCGTCAAGAGACCCAGTACTTC. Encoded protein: CASSGDRRQETQYF.

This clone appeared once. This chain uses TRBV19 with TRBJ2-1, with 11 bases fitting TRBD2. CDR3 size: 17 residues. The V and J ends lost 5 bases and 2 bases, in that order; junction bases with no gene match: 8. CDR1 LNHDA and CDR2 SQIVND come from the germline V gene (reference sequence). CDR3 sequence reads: CASSSSGRWLTYNEQFF. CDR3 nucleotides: TGTGCCAGTAGTTCTAGCGGGAGGTGGTTGACCTACAATGAGCAGTTCTTC.

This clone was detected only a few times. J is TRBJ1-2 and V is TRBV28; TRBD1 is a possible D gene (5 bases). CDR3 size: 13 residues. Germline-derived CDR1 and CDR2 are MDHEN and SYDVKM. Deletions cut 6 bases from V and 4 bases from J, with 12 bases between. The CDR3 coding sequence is TGTGCCAGCAGGTCCTCAGGGTTCTATGGCTACACCTTC. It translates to CASRSSGFYGYTF.

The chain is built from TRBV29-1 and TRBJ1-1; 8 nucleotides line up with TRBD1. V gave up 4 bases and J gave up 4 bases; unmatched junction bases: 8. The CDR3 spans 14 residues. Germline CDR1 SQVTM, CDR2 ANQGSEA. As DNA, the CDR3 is TGCAGCGTTGCACAGGGGGGGCACGGCACTGAAGCTTTCTTT. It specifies CSVAQGGHGTEAFF.

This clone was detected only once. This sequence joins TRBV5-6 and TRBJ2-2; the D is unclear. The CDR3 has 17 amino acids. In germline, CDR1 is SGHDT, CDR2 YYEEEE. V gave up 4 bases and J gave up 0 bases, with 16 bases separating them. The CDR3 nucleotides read TGTGCCAGCAGCCTAATGACTGCACTCCCGAACACCGGGGAGCTGTTTTTT. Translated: CASSLMTALPNTGELFF.

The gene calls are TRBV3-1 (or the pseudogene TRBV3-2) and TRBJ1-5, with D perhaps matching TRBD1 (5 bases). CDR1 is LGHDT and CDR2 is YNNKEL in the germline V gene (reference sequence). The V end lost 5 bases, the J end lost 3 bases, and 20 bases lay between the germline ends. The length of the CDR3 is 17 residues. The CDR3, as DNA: TGTGCCAGCAGCTCGAGCCACCAGGGCCCCTTCAATCAGCCCCAGCATTTT. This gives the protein CASSSSHQGPFNQPQHF.

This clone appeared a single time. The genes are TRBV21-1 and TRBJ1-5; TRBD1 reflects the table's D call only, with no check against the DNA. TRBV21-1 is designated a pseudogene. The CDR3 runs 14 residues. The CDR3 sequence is CASSNWTGEQPQHF. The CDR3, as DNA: TGTGCCAGCAGCAACTGGACAGGGGAGCAGCCCCAGCATTTT.

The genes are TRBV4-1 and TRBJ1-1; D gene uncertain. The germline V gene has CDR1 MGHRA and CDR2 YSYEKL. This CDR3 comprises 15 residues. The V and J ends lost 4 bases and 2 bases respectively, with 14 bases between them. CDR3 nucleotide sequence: TGCGCCAGCAGCCCCCCCAGGCCATTAAACACTGAAGCTTTCTTT. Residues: CASSPPRPLNTEAFF.

The CDR3 protein is CASIPGTSGAETQYF. CDR3 coding DNA: TGCGCCAGCATCCCCGGGACTAGCGGGGCCGAGACCCAGTACTTC. V and J are TRBV5-1 and TRBJ2-5; 13 nucleotides align to TRBD2. Germline CDR1 reads SGHRS; CDR2 reads YFSETQ. The ends lost 6 bases at V and 5 bases at J; junction bases unmatched: 7. This CDR3 has 15 amino acids. The whole variable domain, remainder taken from reference TRBV5-1 and TRBJ2-5, is KAGVTQTPRYLIKTRGQQVTLSCSPISGHRSVSWYQQTPGQGLQFLFEYFSETQRNKGNFPGRFSGRQFSNSRSEMNVSTLELGDSALYLCASIPGTSGAETQYFGPGTRLLVL.

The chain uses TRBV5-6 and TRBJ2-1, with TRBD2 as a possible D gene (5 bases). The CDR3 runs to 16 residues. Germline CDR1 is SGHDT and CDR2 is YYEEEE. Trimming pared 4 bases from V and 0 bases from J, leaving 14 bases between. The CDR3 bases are TGTGCCAGCAGCCCGTTAGCGCAGAGCTCCTACAATGAGCAGTTCTTC. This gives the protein CASSPLAQSSYNEQFF.

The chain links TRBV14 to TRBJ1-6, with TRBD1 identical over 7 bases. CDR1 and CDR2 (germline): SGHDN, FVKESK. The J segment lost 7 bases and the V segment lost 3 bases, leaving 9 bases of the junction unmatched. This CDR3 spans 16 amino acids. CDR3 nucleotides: TGTGCCAGCAGCCAGTTAGGGGGCGCGGGAAATTCACCCCTCCACTTT. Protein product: CASSQLGGAGNSPLHF.

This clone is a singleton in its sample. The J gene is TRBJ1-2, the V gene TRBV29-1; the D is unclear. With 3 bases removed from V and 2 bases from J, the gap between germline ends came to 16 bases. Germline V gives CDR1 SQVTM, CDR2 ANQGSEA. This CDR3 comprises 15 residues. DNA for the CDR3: TGCAGCGTTGAGGCGGGCTGGGGTCCGAACTATGGCTACACCTTC. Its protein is CSVEAGWGPNYGYTF.

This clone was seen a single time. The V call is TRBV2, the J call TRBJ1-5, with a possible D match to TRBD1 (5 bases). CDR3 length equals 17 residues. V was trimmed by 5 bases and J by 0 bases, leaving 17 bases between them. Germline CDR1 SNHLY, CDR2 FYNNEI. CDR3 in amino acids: CASSTGWTLDSNQPQHF. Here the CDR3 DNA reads TGTGCCAGCAGTACAGGTTGGACGCTAGATAGCAATCAGCCCCAGCATTTT.

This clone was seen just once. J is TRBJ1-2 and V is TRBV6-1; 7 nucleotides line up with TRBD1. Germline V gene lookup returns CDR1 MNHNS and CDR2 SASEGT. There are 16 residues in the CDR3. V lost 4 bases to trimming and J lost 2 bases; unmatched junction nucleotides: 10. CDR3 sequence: CASSGGGTARNYGYTF. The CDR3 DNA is TGTGCCAGCAGTGGAGGAGGGACAGCGCGCAACTATGGCTACACCTTC.

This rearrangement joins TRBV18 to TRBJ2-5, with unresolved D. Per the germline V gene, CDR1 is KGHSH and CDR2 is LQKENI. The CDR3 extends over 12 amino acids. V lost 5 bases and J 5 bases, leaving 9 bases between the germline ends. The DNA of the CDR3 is TGTGCCAGCTCAGCTAGTCGTGAGACCCAGTACTTC. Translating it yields CASSASRETQYF.

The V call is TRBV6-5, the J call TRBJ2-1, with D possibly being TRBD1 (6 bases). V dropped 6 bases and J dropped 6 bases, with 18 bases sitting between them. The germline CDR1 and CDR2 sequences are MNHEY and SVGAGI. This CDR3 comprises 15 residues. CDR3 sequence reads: CASSSGQRLSNEQFF. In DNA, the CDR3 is TGTGCCAGCAGCTCCGGACAGCGACTCTCCAATGAGCAGTTCTTC.

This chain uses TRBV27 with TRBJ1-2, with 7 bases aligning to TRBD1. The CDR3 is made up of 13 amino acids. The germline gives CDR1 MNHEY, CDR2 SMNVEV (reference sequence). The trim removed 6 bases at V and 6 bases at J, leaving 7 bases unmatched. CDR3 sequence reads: CASRKEGGDGYTF. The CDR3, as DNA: TGTGCCAGCAGAAAAGAAGGGGGCGATGGCTACACCTTC.

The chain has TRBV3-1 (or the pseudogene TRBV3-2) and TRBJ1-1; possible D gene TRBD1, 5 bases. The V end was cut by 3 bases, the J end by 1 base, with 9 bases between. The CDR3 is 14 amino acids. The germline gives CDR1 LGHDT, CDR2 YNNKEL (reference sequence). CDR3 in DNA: TGTGCCAGCAGCCACCTTGACAGGAACACTGAAGCTTTCTTT. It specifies CASSHLDRNTEAFF.

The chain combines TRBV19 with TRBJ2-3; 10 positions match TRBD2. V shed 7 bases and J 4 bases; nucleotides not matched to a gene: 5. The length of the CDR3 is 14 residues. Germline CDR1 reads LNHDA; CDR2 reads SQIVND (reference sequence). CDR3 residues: CASMLAGVADTQYF. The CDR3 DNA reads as TGTGCCAGTATGCTAGCGGGAGTAGCAGATACGCAGTATTTT. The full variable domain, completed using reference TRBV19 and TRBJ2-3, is DGGITQSPKYLFRKEGQNVTLSCEQNLNHDAMYWYRQDPGQGLRLIYYSQIVNDFQKGDIAEGYSVSREKKESFPLTVTSAQKNPTAFYLCASMLAGVADTQYFGPGTRLTVL.

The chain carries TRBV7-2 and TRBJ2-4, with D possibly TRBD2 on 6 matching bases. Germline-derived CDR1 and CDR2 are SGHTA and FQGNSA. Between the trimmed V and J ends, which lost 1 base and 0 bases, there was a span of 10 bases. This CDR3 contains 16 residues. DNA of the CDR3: TGTGCCAGCAGCTTAGTGGGGGGACTAGCCAAAAACATTCAGTACTTC. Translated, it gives CASSLVGGLAKNIQYF. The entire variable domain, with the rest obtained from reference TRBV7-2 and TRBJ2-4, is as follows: GAGVSQSPSNKVTEKGKDVELRCDPISGHTALYWYRQSLGQGLEFLIYFQGNSAPDKSGLPSDRFSAERTGGSVSTLTIQRTQQEDSAVYLCASSLVGGLAKNIQYFGAGTRLSVL.

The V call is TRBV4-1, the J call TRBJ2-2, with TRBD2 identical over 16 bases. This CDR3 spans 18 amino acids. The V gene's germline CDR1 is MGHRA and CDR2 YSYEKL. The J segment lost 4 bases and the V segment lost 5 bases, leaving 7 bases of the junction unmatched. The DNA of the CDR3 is TGCGCCAGCAGCAAGGGACTAGCGGGAGGGCCTGGCACCGGGGAGCTGTTTTTT. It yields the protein CASSKGLAGGPGTGELFF.

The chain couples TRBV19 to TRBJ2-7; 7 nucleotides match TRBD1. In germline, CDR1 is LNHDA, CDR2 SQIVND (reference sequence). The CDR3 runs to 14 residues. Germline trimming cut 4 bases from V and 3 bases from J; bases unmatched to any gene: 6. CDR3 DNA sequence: TGTGCCAGTAGTACAACCACAGGGGTCTACGAGCAGTACTTC. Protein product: CASSTTTGVYEQYF.